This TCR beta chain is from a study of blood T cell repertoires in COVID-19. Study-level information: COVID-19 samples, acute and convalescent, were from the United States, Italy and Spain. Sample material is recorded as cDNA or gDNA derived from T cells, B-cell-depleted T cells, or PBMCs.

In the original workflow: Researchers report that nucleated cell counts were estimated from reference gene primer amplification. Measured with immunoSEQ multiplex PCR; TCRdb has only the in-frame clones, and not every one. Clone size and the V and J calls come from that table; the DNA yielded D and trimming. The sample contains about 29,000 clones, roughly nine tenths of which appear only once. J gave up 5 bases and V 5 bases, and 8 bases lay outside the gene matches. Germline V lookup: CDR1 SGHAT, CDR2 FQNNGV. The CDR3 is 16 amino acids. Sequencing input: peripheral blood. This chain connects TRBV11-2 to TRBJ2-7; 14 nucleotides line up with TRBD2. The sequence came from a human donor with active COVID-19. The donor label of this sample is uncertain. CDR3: CASSLGLAGGLNEQYF. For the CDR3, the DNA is TGTGCCAGCAGCCTAGGACTAGCGGGAGGTCTGAACGAGCAGTACTTC.